These 3 T cell receptor beta chains were sequenced from one sample in a study of cytomegalovirus exposure and HLA in healthy donors. The PCR had 60 Vbeta and 13 Jbeta primers. The assay was immunoSEQ multiplex PCR, and TCRdb's table has in-frame clones only and misses some. The table records 250,000 or so clones, more than 75% of them present only once. The sequenced sample was PBMCs. The receptors derive from a human donor in good health.

The V call is TRBV6-5, the J call TRBJ2-5, with 10 bases identical to TRBD1. The end of the DNA is better explained by TRBJ2-7, so the J call may be wrong. The CDR3 spans 15 residues. Germline CDR1 and CDR2: MNHEY and SVGAGI. The CDR3 loop reads CASSTPGQGSYEQYF. DNA for the CDR3: TGTGCCAGCAGCACGCCGGGACAGGGGTCCTACGAGCAGTACTTC.

The V gene is TRBV2, the J gene TRBJ2-5; 7 bases are shared with TRBD1. The CDR3 length is 16 residues. V lost 7 bases, J lost 5 bases, and 16 bases stayed unmatched. Germline V lookup: CDR1 SNHLY, CDR2 FYNNEI. Written as DNA, the CDR3 is TGTGCCAGCACTCTGGGGAGACAGGGCGGTTGGGAGACCCAGTACTTC. Encoded protein: CASTLGRQGGWETQYF.

V and J are TRBV9 and TRBJ1-1; D uncertain. Germline assignment: CDR1 SGDLS and CDR2 YYNGEE. Trimming stripped 0 bases from V and 3 bases from J, with 6 bases between. This CDR3 region has 13 residues. The CDR3 DNA follows: TGTGCCAGCAGCGTAGTACTGGACACTGAAGCTTTCTTT. This codes for CASSVVLDTEAFF.